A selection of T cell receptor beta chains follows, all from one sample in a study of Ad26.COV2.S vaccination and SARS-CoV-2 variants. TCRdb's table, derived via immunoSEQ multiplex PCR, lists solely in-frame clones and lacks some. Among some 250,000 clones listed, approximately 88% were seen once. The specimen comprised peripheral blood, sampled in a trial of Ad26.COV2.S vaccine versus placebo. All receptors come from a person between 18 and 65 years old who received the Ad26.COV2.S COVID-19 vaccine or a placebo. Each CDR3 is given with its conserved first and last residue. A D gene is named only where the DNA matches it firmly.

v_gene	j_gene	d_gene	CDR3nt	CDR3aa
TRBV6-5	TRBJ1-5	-	TGTGCCAGCGTCCTCATGAGCAATCAGCCCCAGCATTTT	CASVLMSNQPQHF
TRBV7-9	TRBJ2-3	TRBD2	TGTGCCAGCAGCTTAATGCTAGCGGGAGGGCCGGGGGGACTTGATACGCAGTATTTT	CASSLMLAGGPGGLDTQYF
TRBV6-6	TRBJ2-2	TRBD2	TGTGCCAGCAGTCCCGGGGGGGAAGCACTAGCGGGAGTAAGCGGGGAGCTGTTTTTT	CASSPGGEALAGVSGELFF
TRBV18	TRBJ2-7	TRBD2	TGTGCCAGCTCACCAGGGAGGGAAGACTACGAGCAGTACTTC	CASSPGREDYEQYF
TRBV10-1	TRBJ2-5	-	TGCGCCAGCAGTTCGACCCGGGACGGACAAATACAAGAGACCCAGTACTTC	CASSSTRDGQIQETQYF
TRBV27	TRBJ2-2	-	TGTGCCAGCAGTTTTCGGGGCACCGGGGAGCTGTTTTTT	CASSFRGTGELFF
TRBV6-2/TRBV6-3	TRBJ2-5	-	TGTGCCAGCAGACCTGACAGCGGGCAGGGGCCCCAAGAGACCCAGTACTTC	CASRPDSGQGPQETQYF
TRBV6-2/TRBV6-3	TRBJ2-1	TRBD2	TGTGCCAGCAGTTACTCCGGGGGGACCTCCTACAATGAGCAGTTCTTC	CASSYSGGTSYNEQFF
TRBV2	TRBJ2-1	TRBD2	TGTGCCAGCAGGACTAGCGGCTCCTACAATGAGCAGTTCTTC	CASRTSGSYNEQFF
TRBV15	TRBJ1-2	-	TGTGCCACCAGCCCCAGTGCCGGAGGACAGTTCTATGGCTACACCTTC	CATSPSAGGQFYGYTF
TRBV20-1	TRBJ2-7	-	TGCAGTGCTACGGCCTACGAGCAGTACTTC	CSATAYEQYF
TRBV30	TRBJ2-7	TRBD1	TGTGCCTGGAACAGGGGGCTGGGGGAGCAGTACTTC	CAWNRGLGEQYF